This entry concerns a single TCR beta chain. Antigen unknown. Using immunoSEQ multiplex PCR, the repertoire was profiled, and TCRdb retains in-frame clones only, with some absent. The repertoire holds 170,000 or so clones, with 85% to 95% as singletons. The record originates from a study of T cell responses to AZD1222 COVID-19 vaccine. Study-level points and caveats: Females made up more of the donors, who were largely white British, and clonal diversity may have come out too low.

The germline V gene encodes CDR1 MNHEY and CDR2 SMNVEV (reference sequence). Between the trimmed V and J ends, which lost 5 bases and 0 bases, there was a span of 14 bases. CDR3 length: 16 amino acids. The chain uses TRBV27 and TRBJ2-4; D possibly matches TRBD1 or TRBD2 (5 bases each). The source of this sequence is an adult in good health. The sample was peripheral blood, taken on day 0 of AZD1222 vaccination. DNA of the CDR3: TGTGCCAGCAGTCAATCCGGGACCGTAGCCAAAAACATTCAGTACTTC. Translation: CASSQSGTVAKNIQYF.